The rows below give T cell receptor beta chains drawn from one sample of a study of long-term antiretroviral therapy in people with HIV. Generated by immunoSEQ multiplex PCR, the TCRdb table keeps only in-frame clones and is missing some. The table records more than 20,000 clones, around 90% of them present only once. This material consisted of unsorted PBMCs, taken 1.8 years before starting antiretroviral therapy. These receptors were taken from a man over 45 with HIV. CDR3s include the opening cysteine and the closing phenylalanine or tryptophan. The D gene is left open where the match is weak. Only part of the rows carry a size: once, few, many, or a class if the clone is expanded.

>TRBJ2-7|TRBD1|15|TRBV5-5|.
TGTGCCAGCAGCAGACAGGGGGCTGCTGGCTACGAGCAGTACTTC
CASSRQGAAGYEQYF
>TRBJ2-1|TRBD1|14|TRBV11-2|once
TGTGCCAGCACACAACAGGGGGCCGACAATGAGCAGTTCTTC
CASTQQGADNEQFF
>TRBJ2-1|TRBD2|14|TRBV5-4|.
TGTGCCAGCAGCCTTCGGACTAGGGACAATGAGCAGTTCTTC
CASSLRTRDNEQFF
>TRBJ2-7|TRBD2|16|TRBV7-2|.
TGTGCCAGCAGCTTAGTCCCGACTAGCTCTCCCGGCGAGCAGTACTTC
CASSLVPTSSPGEQYF
>TRBJ2-7|TRBD2|14|TRBV19|few
TGTGCCAGTAGTGGACTAGGCTCGAAGGGGGAGCAGTACTTC
CASSGLGSKGEQYF
>TRBJ2-1|.|14|TRBV18|.
TGTGCCAGCTCACCGACGAATACCTACAATGAGCAGTTCTTC
CASSPTNTYNEQFF
>TRBJ2-3|TRBD2|17|TRBV23-1|.
TGCGCCAGCAGTCAATCTCGATCTAGCGGGAGCACAGATACGCAGTATTTT
CASSQSRSSGSTDTQYF
>TRBJ2-5|.|16|TRBV14|.
TGTGCCAGCAGCCAAGTTTACCTACAGGGAAAAGAGACCCAGTACTTC
CASSQVYLQGKETQYF
>TRBJ1-2|.|13|TRBV9|.
TGTGCCAGCAGCCCATCAGGGGTGGGTGGCTACACCTTC
CASSPSGVGGYTF
>TRBJ2-7|TRBD1|16|TRBV11-2|.
TGTGCCAGCAGCTCAATCAATTGGGACAGGGACTACGAGCAGTACTTC
CASSSINWDRDYEQYF
>TRBJ1-1|.|13|TRBV4-3|.
TGCGCCAGCAGCCAAGATCGCGGGCAGGGAGTTTTCTTT
CASSQDRGQGVFF
>TRBJ2-6|.|16|TRBV16|.
TGTGCCAGCAGCCTCACGGGGTACTCTGGGGCCAACGTCCTGACTTTC
CASSLTGYSGANVLTF
>TRBJ2-4|.|22|TRBV7-3|.
TGTGCCAGCAGAGCGACTAAGCTGCCTAGCGAGGGGGTTGCCTTGTACAAAAACATTCAGTACTTC
CASRATKLPSEGVALYKNIQYF
>TRBJ1-1|.|14|TRBV6-6|.
TGTGCCAGCGGATCTCGACAGGTGGGCACTGAAGCTTTCTTT
CASGSRQVGTEAFF
>TRBJ2-1|.|15|TRBV7-2|once
TGTGCCAGCAGCTCCGATCCCGGCGCCTACAATGAGCAGTTCTTC
CASSSDPGAYNEQFF
>TRBJ1-1|.|13|TRBV29-1|.
TGCAGCGTTGAAGGACAGCACAACACTGAAGCTTTCTTT
CSVEGQHNTEAFF
>TRBJ1-6|.|16|TRBV9|.
TGTGCCAGCAGCGTAGCTGACGGGGGTTCAAATTCACCCCTCCACTTT
CASSVADGGSNSPLHF
>TRBJ1-1|.|14|TRBV30|.
TGTGCCTGGAGTGTAAACAGCCTGAACACTGAAGCTTTCTTT
CAWSVNSLNTEAFF
>TRBJ1-5|.|16|TRBV18|.
TGTGCCAGCGGGGGGAGTCGGCAGAATAGCAATCAGCCCCAGCATTTT
CASGGSRQNSNQPQHF
>TRBJ1-5|.|14|TRBV6-6|.
TGTGCCAGCAGTTACCCTAACGCCAATCAGCCCCAGCATTTT
CASSYPNANQPQHF
>TRBJ2-5|.|13|TRBV19|.
TGTGCCAGTAGCGGACATTCTCAAGAGACCCAGTACTTC
CASSGHSQETQYF
>TRBJ1-2|TRBD1|12|TRBV30|.
TGTGCCGGCGACAGGGGAGGGAATGGCTACACCTTC
CAGDRGGNGYTF
>TRBJ1-2|TRBD1|13|TRBV27|.
TGTGCCAGCAGTTTATACAGGGGCGGTGGCTACACCTTC
CASSLYRGGGYTF
>TRBJ1-3|.|17|TRBV4-1|.
TGCGCCAGCAGCCAGGGGGGTTCTCATTCTTTTGGAAACACCATATATTTT
CASSQGGSHSFGNTIYF
>TRBJ2-4|TRBD1|16|TRBV28|once
TGTGCCAGCAGGACCTGGACAGGCATAGCCAAAAACATTCAGTACTTC
CASRTWTGIAKNIQYF
>TRBJ1-5|.|16|TRBV5-1|.
TGCGCCACCAGGAGGAGAGGACGGCATAGCAATCAGCCCCAGCATTTT
CATRRRGRHSNQPQHF
>TRBJ2-3|TRBD2|15|TRBV5-1|.
TGCGCCAGCACCCTTGGCGGGGGGTGGACAGATACGCAGTATTTT
CASTLGGGWTDTQYF
>TRBJ1-4|TRBD1|16|TRBV5-1|.
TGCGCCAGCAGCTTCACCGGGACAGGGGGCCATGAAAAACTGTTTTTT
CASSFTGTGGHEKLFF
>TRBJ1-4|.|12|TRBV5-1|few
TGCGCCAGCAGCCGGACGGTGGGAAAACTGTTTTTT
CASSRTVGKLFF
>TRBJ1-2|.|13|TRBV5-1|.
TGCGCCAGCAGCTTGAACAGAGACTATGGCTACACCTTC
CASSLNRDYGYTF
>TRBJ2-7|TRBD1|14|TRBV23-1|.
TGCGCCAGCAGTCGACAGGGGCGAGCCTACGAGCAGTACTTC
CASSRQGRAYEQYF
>TRBJ1-1|.|12|TRBV28|.
TGTGCCAGCACGGCCTGGGACACTGAAGCTTTCTTT
CASTAWDTEAFF
>TRBJ1-6|.|17|TRBV9|.
TGTGCCAGCAGCGTAGGTTCGTCAGGGGTCTCCCTTTCACCCCTCCACTTT
CASSVGSSGVSLSPLHF
>TRBJ2-5|TRBD2|17|TRBV7-2|.
TGTGCCAGCAGCTCTAGGGGTAAAGGGCTAGCGGAGGAGACCCAGTACTTC
CASSSRGKGLAEETQYF
>TRBJ2-7|.|15|TRBV4-1|.
TGCGCCAGCAGCCAAGGGAACGCGAGATCCTACGAGCAGTACTTC
CASSQGNARSYEQYF
>TRBJ2-7|.|15|TRBV27|.
TGTGCCAGCAGTTTATCTGGCGACAGCTCCTACGAGCAGTACTTC
CASSLSGDSSYEQYF
>TRBJ1-4|.|16|TRBV6-1|.
TGTGCCAGCAGTGAAGCCCCGGCTTCGCCGGGGGAAAAACTGTTTTTT
CASSEAPASPGEKLFF
>TRBJ2-1|.|13|TRBV19|.
TGTGCCAGTAGTATTCTGTCAAGGGATGAGCAGTTCTTC
CASSILSRDEQFF
>TRBJ2-1|.|15|TRBV28|.
TGTGCCAGCAGTTTAGTGGGATCAAGGTACAATGAGCAGTTCTTC
CASSLVGSRYNEQFF
>TRBJ1-1|.|15|TRBV19|.
TGTGCCAGTAGTATCCCGGGGATAAGTTTCACTGAAGCTTTCTTT
CASSIPGISFTEAFF
>TRBJ2-1|.|15|TRBV5-8|once
TGTGCCAGCATAATGTGGGGGGCGAATTTAAATGAGCAGTTCTTC
CASIMWGANLNEQFF
>TRBJ2-7|TRBD2|13|TRBV29-1|.
TGCAGCGTACTACTAGCGGGCGGCTACGAGCAGTACTTC
CSVLLAGGYEQYF
>TRBJ1-5|TRBD1|17|TRBV19|.
TGTGCCAGTAGTAGGCACAGGGGCATAGACGGCAATCAGCCCCAGCATTTT
CASSRHRGIDGNQPQHF
>TRBJ2-3|.|17|TRBV18|.
TGTGCCAGCTCACCACGTCTACAGGGCCTAAGGGTAGATACGCAGTATTTT
CASSPRLQGLRVDTQYF
>TRBJ1-3|.|15|TRBV5-6|.
TGTGCCAGCAGCTTTCCACGGGTCTCGGGAAACACCATATATTTT
CASSFPRVSGNTIYF
>TRBJ2-3|TRBD2|17|TRBV5-1|.
TGCGCCAGCAGCTTTGACACTAGCGGGAGTTTATTAGATACGCAGTATTTT
CASSFDTSGSLLDTQYF
>TRBJ2-7|.|13|TRBV6-1|.
TGTGCCGGGGGGCAGACGGTCTCCTACGAGCAGTACTTC
CAGGQTVSYEQYF
>TRBJ2-7|TRBD2|16|TRBV6-5|.
TGTGCCAGCAGTTACTCAGCGGGAGGGCCCTCCTACGAGCAGTACTTC
CASSYSAGGPSYEQYF
>TRBJ2-3|TRBD2|16|TRBV18|.
TGTGCCAGCTCGCCAAAAGCGGGAGGGCCGACAGATACGCAGTATTTT
CASSPKAGGPTDTQYF
>TRBJ2-5|TRBD2|18|TRBV11-2|.
TGTGCCAGCAGCTTAAGCATTAGCGGGAGGAACCTCAAAGAGACCCAGTACTTC
CASSLSISGRNLKETQYF